The rows below give T cell receptor beta chains drawn from one sample of a study of blood T cells in healthy people across ages. A single record per CDR3 protein comes from TCRdb applying MiXCR to the 5' RACE reads. The sample carries about 1 million distinct CDR3 sequences, around 25% recorded once. These data were also reused for a study on T cells of mothers and their children.

Sequencing was carried out using blood. The source of these receptors is a girl aged 2-15 years in good health. Both conserved end residues are part of each CDR3. Each record gives: CDR3 length, V gene, clone size, J gene, D gene, CDR3 protein, CDR3 DNA. The D gene is left open where the match is weak. Where a row states a size, it is once, few, many or the class of an expanded clone; other rows omit it.

CDR3 length: 9
V gene: TRBV28
clone size: .
J gene: TRBJ2-7
D gene: .
CDR3 protein: CASRYEQYF
CDR3 DNA: TGTGCCAGCAGGTACGAGCAGTACTTC

CDR3 length: 14
V gene: TRBV11-2
clone size: few
J gene: TRBJ2-1
D gene: TRBD1
CDR3 protein: CASNFRTGSTHQFF
CDR3 DNA: TGTGCCAGCAACTTCCGGACAGGGTCGACCCACCAGTTCTTC

CDR3 length: 13
V gene: TRBV27
clone size: few
J gene: TRBJ2-7
D gene: .
CDR3 protein: CASSWDKTYEQYF
CDR3 DNA: TGTGCCAGCAGTTGGGACAAGACCTACGAGCAGTACTTC

CDR3 length: 13
V gene: TRBV2
clone size: few
J gene: TRBJ2-4
D gene: TRBD2
CDR3 protein: CASIPTSVNIQYF
CDR3 DNA: TGTGCCAGCATCCCGACTAGCGTAAACATTCAGTACTTC

CDR3 length: 14
V gene: TRBV29-1
clone size: .
J gene: TRBJ1-1
D gene: .
CDR3 protein: CSVTPLLRGTEAFF
CDR3 DNA: TGCAGCGTTACCCCTCTACTTAGGGGCACTGAAGCTTTCTTT

CDR3 length: 15
V gene: TRBV5-1
clone size: few
J gene: TRBJ2-7
D gene: .
CDR3 protein: CASSAYAFPKDEQYF
CDR3 DNA: TGCGCCAGCAGCGCCTATGCCTTCCCCAAGGACGAGCAGTACTTC

CDR3 length: 16
V gene: TRBV4-1
clone size: .
J gene: TRBJ2-1
D gene: .
CDR3 protein: CASSKVPGAYRDEQFF
CDR3 DNA: TGCGCCAGCTCGAAGGTCCCCGGGGCCTATCGAGATGAGCAGTTCTTC

CDR3 length: 15
V gene: TRBV3-1
clone size: .
J gene: TRBJ2-1
D gene: TRBD2
CDR3 protein: CASSRGTSGYNEQFF
CDR3 DNA: TGTGCCAGCAGCCGAGGGACTAGCGGCTACAATGAGCAGTTCTTC

CDR3 length: 14
V gene: TRBV9
clone size: few
J gene: TRBJ2-1
D gene: .
CDR3 protein: CASSSWGGGNEQFF
CDR3 DNA: TGTGCCAGCAGCTCTTGGGGGGGCGGAAATGAGCAGTTCTTC

CDR3 length: 14
V gene: TRBV3-1
clone size: few
J gene: TRBJ2-7
D gene: TRBD1
CDR3 protein: CASSHDRGRAEQYF
CDR3 DNA: TGTGCCAGCAGCCACGACAGGGGCAGGGCAGAGCAGTACTTC

CDR3 length: 10
V gene: TRBV20-1
clone size: .
J gene: TRBJ2-1
D gene: .
CDR3 protein: CSGAVDEQFF
CDR3 DNA: TGCAGTGGAGCGGTCGATGAGCAGTTCTTC

CDR3 length: 14
V gene: TRBV6-2/TRBV6-3
clone size: .
J gene: TRBJ1-1
D gene: .
CDR3 protein: CASRDIGSNTEAFF
CDR3 DNA: TGTGCCAGCAGGGACATCGGTTCGAACACTGAAGCTTTCTTT

CDR3 length: 19
V gene: TRBV5-1
clone size: few
J gene: TRBJ2-4
D gene: .
CDR3 protein: CASSLEGGTPNLAKNIQYF
CDR3 DNA: TGCGCCAGCAGCTTGGAGGGAGGTACTCCCAACCTAGCCAAAAACATTCAGTACTTC

CDR3 length: 15
V gene: TRBV6-6
clone size: .
J gene: TRBJ2-5
D gene: TRBD2
CDR3 protein: CVSSYRRTREETQYF
CDR3 DNA: TGTGTCAGCAGTTACCGTAGGACTAGGGAAGAGACCCAGTACTTC

CDR3 length: 17
V gene: TRBV9
clone size: few
J gene: TRBJ2-3
D gene: TRBD1
CDR3 protein: CASSVAPGTGDADTQYF
CDR3 DNA: TGTGCCAGCAGCGTGGCCCCCGGGACAGGGGACGCAGATACGCAGTATTTT

CDR3 length: 14
V gene: TRBV6-2/TRBV6-3
clone size: few
J gene: TRBJ2-1
D gene: TRBD2
CDR3 protein: CASTGGASFNEQFF
CDR3 DNA: TGTGCCAGCACGGGGGGGGCGTCGTTCAATGAGCAGTTCTTC

CDR3 length: 16
V gene: TRBV5-1
clone size: .
J gene: TRBJ2-3
D gene: TRBD2
CDR3 protein: CASTWQPSGRLDTQYF
CDR3 DNA: TGCGCCAGCACGTGGCAGCCTAGCGGGAGGTTGGATACGCAGTATTTT

CDR3 length: 14
V gene: TRBV28
clone size: few
J gene: TRBJ2-1
D gene: .
CDR3 protein: CASRGTRGHNEQFF
CDR3 DNA: TGTGCCAGCAGGGGGACTAGGGGGCACAATGAGCAGTTCTTC

CDR3 length: 13
V gene: TRBV24-1
clone size: .
J gene: TRBJ2-7
D gene: .
CDR3 protein: CATGLAGSHEQYF
CDR3 DNA: TGTGCCACTGGGCTTGCGGGATCCCACGAGCAGTACTTC

CDR3 length: 15
V gene: TRBV6-5
clone size: .
J gene: TRBJ2-6
D gene: .
CDR3 protein: CASSLQSPGANVLTF
CDR3 DNA: TGTGCCAGCAGCCTACAATCGCCCGGGGCCAACGTCCTGACTTTC

CDR3 length: 15
V gene: TRBV4-1
clone size: .
J gene: TRBJ2-1
D gene: TRBD2
CDR3 protein: CASSQGTSPYNEQFF
CDR3 DNA: TGCGCCAGCAGCCAAGGGACTAGCCCCTACAATGAGCAGTTCTTC

CDR3 length: 14
V gene: TRBV6-1
clone size: .
J gene: TRBJ2-1
D gene: TRBD2
CDR3 protein: CASITSGAYNEQFF
CDR3 DNA: TGTGCCAGTATAACTAGCGGAGCCTACAATGAGCAGTTCTTC

CDR3 length: 13
V gene: TRBV29-1
clone size: .
J gene: TRBJ2-7
D gene: .
CDR3 protein: CSVLKGSSYEQYF
CDR3 DNA: TGCAGCGTCCTCAAGGGGAGCTCCTACGAGCAGTACTTC

CDR3 length: 16
V gene: TRBV5-1
clone size: few
J gene: TRBJ2-1
D gene: TRBD2
CDR3 protein: CASSHGTSGEYNEQFF
CDR3 DNA: TGCGCCAGCAGTCACGGGACTAGCGGAGAATACAATGAGCAGTTCTTC

CDR3 length: 13
V gene: TRBV28
clone size: few
J gene: TRBJ2-2
D gene: .
CDR3 protein: CASSGWVVGELFF
CDR3 DNA: TGTGCCAGCAGCGGTTGGGTCGTGGGGGAGCTGTTTTTT

CDR3 length: 18
V gene: TRBV6-5
clone size: few
J gene: TRBJ2-6
D gene: .
CDR3 protein: CASSYLKDFPSGANVLTF
CDR3 DNA: TGTGCCAGCAGTTACTTGAAGGATTTTCCCTCTGGGGCCAACGTCCTGACTTTC

CDR3 length: 14
V gene: TRBV5-1
clone size: .
J gene: TRBJ1-2
D gene: TRBD1
CDR3 protein: CASSSAGQFYGYTF
CDR3 DNA: TGCGCCAGCAGCTCGGCGGGACAGTTCTATGGCTACACCTTC

CDR3 length: 14
V gene: TRBV28
clone size: few
J gene: TRBJ1-2
D gene: TRBD1
CDR3 protein: CASSPGQGADGYTF
CDR3 DNA: TGTGCCAGCAGCCCGGGACAGGGGGCCGATGGCTACACCTTC

CDR3 length: 15
V gene: TRBV4-3
clone size: .
J gene: TRBJ2-7
D gene: .
CDR3 protein: CASSQDMDSLYEQYF
CDR3 DNA: TGCGCCAGCAGCCAAGATATGGACAGCTTGTACGAGCAGTACTTC

CDR3 length: 20
V gene: TRBV29-1
clone size: .
J gene: TRBJ2-1
D gene: .
CDR3 protein: CSVEDYGATGTWGSYNEQFF
CDR3 DNA: TGCAGCGTTGAAGATTACGGCGCGACCGGGACTTGGGGCTCCTACAATGAGCAGTTCTTC

CDR3 length: 17
V gene: TRBV7-2
clone size: .
J gene: TRBJ2-5
D gene: TRBD1
CDR3 protein: CASSRTLPGQGQETQYF
CDR3 DNA: TGTGCCAGCAGCCGGACTCTGCCGGGACAGGGGCAAGAGACCCAGTACTTC

CDR3 length: 15
V gene: TRBV29-1
clone size: few
J gene: TRBJ2-1
D gene: TRBD2
CDR3 protein: CSVDLPTTSSDEQFF
CDR3 DNA: TGCAGCGTTGACCTCCCGACGACTAGCTCAGATGAGCAGTTCTTC

CDR3 length: 14
V gene: TRBV4-3
clone size: many
J gene: TRBJ2-7
D gene: TRBD2
CDR3 protein: CASSHGRGRYEQYF
CDR3 DNA: TGCGCCAGCAGCCACGGGCGGGGGAGATACGAGCAGTACTTC

CDR3 length: 14
V gene: TRBV20-1
clone size: few
J gene: TRBJ2-4
D gene: TRBD2
CDR3 protein: CSVYGGRGKNIQYF
CDR3 DNA: TGCAGTGTGTACGGCGGGAGGGGCAAAAACATTCAGTACTTC

CDR3 length: 13
V gene: TRBV6-2/TRBV6-3
clone size: few
J gene: TRBJ1-1
D gene: .
CDR3 protein: CASTSHWGAEAFF
CDR3 DNA: TGTGCCAGCACTTCGCATTGGGGGGCTGAAGCTTTCTTT

CDR3 length: 16
V gene: TRBV15
clone size: few
J gene: TRBJ2-5
D gene: .
CDR3 protein: CATSRDLRGSEETQYF
CDR3 DNA: TGTGCCACCAGCAGAGATCTTCGGGGGAGTGAAGAGACCCAGTACTTC

CDR3 length: 15
V gene: TRBV11-2
clone size: .
J gene: TRBJ2-3
D gene: .
CDR3 protein: CASRRPGGPTDTQYF
CDR3 DNA: TGTGCCAGCAGGCGACCCGGGGGACCCACAGATACGCAGTATTTT

CDR3 length: 13
V gene: TRBV29-1
clone size: .
J gene: TRBJ2-3
D gene: TRBD2
CDR3 protein: CSGGTSDTDTQYF
CDR3 DNA: TGCAGCGGCGGGACTAGCGACACAGATACGCAGTATTTT

CDR3 length: 14
V gene: TRBV5-1
clone size: few
J gene: TRBJ2-7
D gene: TRBD1
CDR3 protein: CASSLGDRQYEQYF
CDR3 DNA: TGCGCCAGCAGCTTAGGGGACAGACAATACGAGCAGTACTTC

CDR3 length: 14
V gene: TRBV7-2
clone size: few
J gene: TRBJ2-7
D gene: .
CDR3 protein: CASSFLGNSDEQYF
CDR3 DNA: TGTGCCAGCAGCTTTTTAGGGAATTCCGACGAGCAGTACTTC

CDR3 length: 16
V gene: TRBV29-1
clone size: .
J gene: TRBJ2-3
D gene: TRBD1
CDR3 protein: CSVEDPGQGAVDTQYF
CDR3 DNA: TGCAGCGTTGAAGACCCGGGACAGGGGGCAGTAGATACGCAGTATTTT

CDR3 length: 13
V gene: TRBV20-1
clone size: .
J gene: TRBJ2-3
D gene: .
CDR3 protein: CSARGRGWDTQYF
CDR3 DNA: TGCAGTGCTAGAGGACGGGGTTGGGATACGCAGTATTTT

CDR3 length: 17
V gene: TRBV29-1
clone size: few
J gene: TRBJ2-2
D gene: TRBD2
CDR3 protein: CSVEFGASGGNTGELFF
CDR3 DNA: TGCAGCGTTGAATTCGGGGCTAGCGGGGGGAACACCGGGGAGCTGTTTTTT

CDR3 length: 14
V gene: TRBV9
clone size: few
J gene: TRBJ2-5
D gene: .
CDR3 protein: CASSVTSLEETQYF
CDR3 DNA: TGTGCCAGCAGCGTCACTAGTTTAGAAGAGACCCAGTACTTC

CDR3 length: 13
V gene: TRBV12-3/TRBV12-4
clone size: .
J gene: TRBJ1-5
D gene: .
CDR3 protein: CASSFTGNPPQHF
CDR3 DNA: TGTGCCAGCAGTTTCACAGGGAATCCGCCCCAGCATTTT

CDR3 length: 16
V gene: TRBV6-6
clone size: .
J gene: TRBJ1-4
D gene: TRBD1
CDR3 protein: CASRRFWTGGDEKLFF
CDR3 DNA: TGTGCCAGCAGGAGATTCTGGACAGGGGGAGATGAAAAACTGTTTTTT

CDR3 length: 13
V gene: TRBV28
clone size: few
J gene: TRBJ1-2
D gene: TRBD1
CDR3 protein: CASWDRLNYGYTF
CDR3 DNA: TGTGCCAGTTGGGACAGACTTAACTATGGCTACACCTTC

CDR3 length: 14
V gene: TRBV2
clone size: .
J gene: TRBJ2-7
D gene: .
CDR3 protein: CASTLNGVSGEQYF
CDR3 DNA: TGTGCCAGCACCCTAAATGGGGTTTCCGGCGAGCAGTACTTC

CDR3 length: 12
V gene: TRBV7-9
clone size: few
J gene: TRBJ1-4
D gene: .
CDR3 protein: CASSWGRDTMFF
CDR3 DNA: TGTGCCAGCAGCTGGGGAAGGGACACGATGTTTTTT

CDR3 length: 14
V gene: TRBV28
clone size: .
J gene: TRBJ2-1
D gene: TRBD2
CDR3 protein: CASSQRGGYNEQFF
CDR3 DNA: TGTGCCAGCAGCCAGCGGGGGGGCTACAATGAGCAGTTCTTC